This T cell receptor (beta chain) was obtained from a study of T cell responses to AZD1222 COVID-19 vaccine. The assay was immunoSEQ multiplex PCR, and TCRdb's table has in-frame clones only and misses some. The sample has about 40,000 clones; over 70% are singletons. CDR1 SNHLY and CDR2 FYNNEI come from the germline V gene. This CDR3 comprises 11 residues. V gave up 6 bases and J gave up 7 bases, with 7 bases separating them. The clonotype comes from an adult who received the AZD1222 COVID-19 vaccine. Sequenced here: peripheral blood, sampled 28 days after the second AZD1222 dose. The genes are TRBV2 and TRBJ1-5, with D possibly TRBD1 on 6 matching bases. This chain's CDR3 is CASRQGQPQHF. The DNA of the CDR3 is TGTGCCAGCAGACAGGGCCAGCCCCAGCATTTT.